This T cell receptor beta chain derives from a study of T cell repertoires in cytomegalovirus infection. Background on the study: It was the public TCR beta signatures that indicated both CMV infection and matching HLA type. Regarding the study as a whole: Summed frequency of public TCR beta families distinguished CMV carriers with the relevant HLA. Ex vivo responses were dominated by HLA-C-restricted CMV-specific TCR beta clonotypes.

With regard to this clonotype: Its target is not known.

TCRdb reprocessed the reads via MiXCR and lists one record per CDR3 protein. The sample includes about 450,000 distinct CDR3 sequences, 25% to 40% of them seen just once. Material: PBMCs. This TCR was sampled from a human donor in good health (CMV status not recorded). Some clones in this sample may be carry-over from other donors' samples.

CDR3 sequence: CASSRGGAGALYNEQFF. The CDR3 DNA reads TGTGCCAGCAGCCGCGGGGGGGCAGGGGCCTTATACAATGAGCAGTTCTTC. This rearrangement joins TRBV7-6 to TRBJ2-1, with 9 bases lining up with TRBD2. After removal of 5 bases from V and 4 bases from J, the junction contained 12 bases not matched to a gene. This CDR3 has 17 residues. Germline V gene data show CDR1 as SGHVS and CDR2 as FNYEAQ.